This TCR beta chain comes out of a study of blood T cell repertoires in COVID-19. The wider study: Italy, Spain and the United States were the sources of the convalescent and acute COVID-19 samples. The analysed material was cDNA or gDNA that came from T cells, B-cell-depleted T cells, or PBMCs.

Seattle patient enrollment occurred during active infection, with longitudinal follow-up thereafter. The germline gives CDR1 LGHNA, CDR2 YNFKEQ. The V end lost 0 bases, the J end lost 4 bases, and 12 bases lay between the germline ends. The CDR3 spans 15 residues. How the authors handled the data: Reference gene primer amplification yielded estimated nucleated cell counts. Measured with immunoSEQ multiplex PCR; TCRdb has only the in-frame clones, and not every one. That table gives V, J and clone size, and the DNA gave D and trimming. The sample records 100,000 to 150,000 clones, about four fifths being singletons. This clone was counted once.

This chain links TRBV4-2 with TRBJ1-2; no clear D. The receptor comes from a man aged 25-45 years with COVID-19, enrolled during active disease. The sequenced material came from peripheral blood. CDR3 coding DNA: TGTGCCAGCAGCCAAGAGGGAGGGTACAGCTATGGCTACACCTTC. It is translated as CASSQEGGYSYGYTF.